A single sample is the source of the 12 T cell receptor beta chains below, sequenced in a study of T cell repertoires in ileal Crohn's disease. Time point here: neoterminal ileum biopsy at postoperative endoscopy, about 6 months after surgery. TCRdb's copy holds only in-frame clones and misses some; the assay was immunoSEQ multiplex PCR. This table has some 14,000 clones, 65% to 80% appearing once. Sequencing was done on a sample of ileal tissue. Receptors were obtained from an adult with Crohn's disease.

CDR3 protein: CASSSTGQKAYEQYF. DNA of the CDR3: TGTGCCAGCAGCTCCACGGGACAGAAGGCCTACGAGCAGTACTTC. This rearrangement joins TRBV7-2 to TRBJ2-7; 7 bases are shared with TRBD1. Trimming removed 4 bases from V and 2 bases from J; junction bases left unmatched: 8. The V gene's germline CDR1 is SGHTA and CDR2 FQGNSA. The CDR3 has 15 residues.

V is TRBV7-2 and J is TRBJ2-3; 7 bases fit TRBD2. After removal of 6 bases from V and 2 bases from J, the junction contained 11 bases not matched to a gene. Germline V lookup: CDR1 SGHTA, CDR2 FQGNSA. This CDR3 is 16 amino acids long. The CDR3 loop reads CASRAGGSGTTDTQYF. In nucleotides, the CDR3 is TGTGCCAGCAGGGCCGGGGGAAGCGGGACCACAGATACGCAGTATTTT.

The CDR3 protein is CTPTDTQYF. The DNA for the CDR3 is TGCACCCCCACAGATACGCAGTATTTT. The chain carries TRBV20-1 and TRBJ2-3; no definite D call. Germline V gene data show CDR1 as DFQATT and CDR2 as SNEGSKA (reference sequence). The CDR3 is made up of 9 amino acids.

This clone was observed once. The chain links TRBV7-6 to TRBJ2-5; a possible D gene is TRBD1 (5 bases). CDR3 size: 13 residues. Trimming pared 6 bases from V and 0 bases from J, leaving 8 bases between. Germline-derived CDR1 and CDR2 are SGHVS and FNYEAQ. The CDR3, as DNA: TGTGCCAGCAGTAGGGGCCACCAAGAGACCCAGTACTTC. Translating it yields CASSRGHQETQYF.

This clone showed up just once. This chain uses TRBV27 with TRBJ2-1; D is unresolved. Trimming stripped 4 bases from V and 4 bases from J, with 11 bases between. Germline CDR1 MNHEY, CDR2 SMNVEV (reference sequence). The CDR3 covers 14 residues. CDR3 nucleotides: TGTGCCAGCAGTTCTCAAAGTGGATACAATGAGCAGTTCTTC. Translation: CASSSQSGYNEQFF.

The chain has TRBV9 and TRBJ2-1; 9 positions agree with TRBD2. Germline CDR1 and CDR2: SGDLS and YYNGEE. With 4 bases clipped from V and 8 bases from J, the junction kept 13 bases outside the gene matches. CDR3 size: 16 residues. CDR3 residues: CASSPSLRGGRDEQFF. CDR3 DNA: TGTGCCAGCAGCCCCTCCCTGCGGGGGGGCCGAGATGAGCAGTTCTTC.

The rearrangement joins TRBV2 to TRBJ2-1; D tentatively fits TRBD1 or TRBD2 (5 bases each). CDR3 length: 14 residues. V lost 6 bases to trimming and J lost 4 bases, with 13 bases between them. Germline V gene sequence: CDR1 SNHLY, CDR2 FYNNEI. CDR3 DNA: TGTGCCAGCAGGGGGGACCCCGAATACAATGAGCAGTTCTTC. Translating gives CASRGDPEYNEQFF.

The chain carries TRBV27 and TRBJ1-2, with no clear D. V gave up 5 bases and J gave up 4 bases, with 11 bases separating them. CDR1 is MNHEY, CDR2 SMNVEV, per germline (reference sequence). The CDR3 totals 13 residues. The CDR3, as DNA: TGTGCCAGCAGTCCCTACCTTTTCTATGGCTACACCTTC. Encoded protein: CASSPYLFYGYTF.

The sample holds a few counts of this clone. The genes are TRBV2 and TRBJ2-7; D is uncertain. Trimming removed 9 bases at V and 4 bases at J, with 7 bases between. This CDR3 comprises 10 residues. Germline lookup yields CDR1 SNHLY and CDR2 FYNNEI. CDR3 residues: CASGIYEQYF. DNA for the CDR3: TGTGCCAGTGGAATATACGAGCAGTACTTC.

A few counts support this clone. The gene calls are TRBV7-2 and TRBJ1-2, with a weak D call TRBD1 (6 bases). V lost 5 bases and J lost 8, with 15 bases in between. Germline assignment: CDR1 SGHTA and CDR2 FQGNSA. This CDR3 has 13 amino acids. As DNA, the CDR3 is TGTGCCAGCAGCCCGCAGGGGACCTACGGCTACACCTTC. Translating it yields CASSPQGTYGYTF. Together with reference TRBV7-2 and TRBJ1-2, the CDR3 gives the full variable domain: GAGVSQSPSNKVTEKGKDVELRCDPISGHTALYWYRQSLGQGLEFLIYFQGNSAPDKSGLPSDRFSAERTGGSVSTLTIQRTQQEDSAVYLCASSPQGTYGYTFGSGTRLTVV.

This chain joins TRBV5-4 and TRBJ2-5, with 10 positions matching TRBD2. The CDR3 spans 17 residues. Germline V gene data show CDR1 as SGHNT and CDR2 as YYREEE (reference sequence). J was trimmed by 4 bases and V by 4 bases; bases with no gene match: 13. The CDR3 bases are TGTGCCAGCAGCCTACGGACTAGCGGACTCCTGGGAGAGACCCAGTACTTC. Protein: CASSLRTSGLLGETQYF.

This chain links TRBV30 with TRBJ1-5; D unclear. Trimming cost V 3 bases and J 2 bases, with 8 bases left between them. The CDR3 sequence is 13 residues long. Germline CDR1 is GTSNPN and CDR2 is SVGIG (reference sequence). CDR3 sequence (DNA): TGTGCCTGGAGGGCCGGTGGCAATCAGCCCCAGCATTTT. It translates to CAWRAGGNQPQHF.